This T cell receptor beta chain was profiled in a study of T cells in Graves' hyperthyroidism and ophthalmopathy. Overall study results and limits: Ophthalmopathy was model-predicted a median about six months pre-onset. Ophthalmopathy was separated from stable hyperthyroidism by a 13 V-J model.

Amplification of TCR beta CDR3 regions was performed using RNA transcripts as template. Primed by the HTBI set, a first-round RT-PCR was run on the TCR CDR3. Via MiXCR, TCRdb re-called the multiplex PCR reads, giving one row per CDR3 protein. This table holds approximately 430,000 distinct CDR3 sequences, roughly 14% found once. This clonotype was found many times. Its specificity is unknown. Germline V gene data show CDR1 as KGHDR and CDR2 as SFDVKD. The V end was cut by 4 bases, the J end by 4 bases, with 16 bases between. CDR3 length: 16 amino acids. The receptor was isolated from a man between 18 and 29 years old with Graves' ophthalmopathy. This chain uses TRBV24-1 with TRBJ2-1; D may be TRBD1 or TRBD2 (5 bases each). The sample was blood. The CDR3 is CATSEPNWGRYNEQFF. In DNA form, the CDR3 reads TGTGCCACCAGTGAACCTAATTGGGGACGTTACAATGAGCAGTTCTTC.